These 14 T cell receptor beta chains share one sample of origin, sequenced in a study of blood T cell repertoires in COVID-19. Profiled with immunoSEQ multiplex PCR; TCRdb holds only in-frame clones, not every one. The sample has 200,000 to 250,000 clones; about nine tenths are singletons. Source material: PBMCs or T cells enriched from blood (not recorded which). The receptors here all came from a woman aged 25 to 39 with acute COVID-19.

The CDR3 is CASGQVATNEKLFF. CDR3 nucleotides: TGTGCCAGTGGACAGGTTGCAACTAATGAAAAACTGTTTTTT. V and J are TRBV6-5 and TRBJ1-4, with 7 bases that match TRBD1. The CDR3 length is 14 residues. Germline trimming cut 9 bases from V and 0 bases from J; bases unmatched to any gene: 4. CDR1 MNHEY and CDR2 SVGAGI come from the germline V gene.

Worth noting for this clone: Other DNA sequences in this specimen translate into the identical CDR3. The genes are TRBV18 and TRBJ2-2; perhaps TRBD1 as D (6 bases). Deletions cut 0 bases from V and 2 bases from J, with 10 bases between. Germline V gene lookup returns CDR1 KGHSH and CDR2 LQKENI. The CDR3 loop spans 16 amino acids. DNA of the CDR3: TGTGCCAGCTCACCACCTGGACAGTCAAACACCGGGGAGCTGTTTTTT. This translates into CASSPPGQSNTGELFF.

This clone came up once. The CDR3 sequence: CASSADIIANTGELFF. The CDR3 coding sequence is TGTGCCAGCTCAGCTGACATTATCGCGAACACCGGGGAGCTGTTTTTT. This chain uses TRBV18 with TRBJ2-2; D uncertain. This CDR3 region has 16 residues. Germline V gives CDR1 KGHSH, CDR2 LQKENI. V lost 5 bases to trimming and J lost 0 bases, with 13 bases between them.

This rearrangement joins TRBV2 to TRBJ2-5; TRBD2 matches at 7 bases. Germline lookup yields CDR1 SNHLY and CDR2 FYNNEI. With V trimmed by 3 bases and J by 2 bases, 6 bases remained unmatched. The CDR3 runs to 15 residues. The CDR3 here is CASSELASGQETQYF. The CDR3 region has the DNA TGTGCCAGCAGTGAGTTGGCTAGCGGACAAGAGACCCAGTACTTC.

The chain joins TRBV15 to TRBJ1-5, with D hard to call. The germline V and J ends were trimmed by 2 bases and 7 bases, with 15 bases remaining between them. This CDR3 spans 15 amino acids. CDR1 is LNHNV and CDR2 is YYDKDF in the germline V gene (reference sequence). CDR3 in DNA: TGTGCCACCAGCAGAATCGGGCCAACGGGGCAGCCCCAGCATTTT. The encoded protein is CATSRIGPTGQPQHF.

The CDR3 spells CASSLGGGGNTIYF. The CDR3 DNA reads TGCGCCAGCAGTCTAGGGGGTGGTGGAAACACCATATATTTT. The chain carries TRBV10-2 and TRBJ1-3; D is possibly TRBD1 (6 bases). CDR1 is WSHSY and CDR2 is SAAADI in the germline V gene. The V end was cut by 5 bases, the J end by 3 bases, with 11 bases between. This CDR3 spans 14 amino acids.

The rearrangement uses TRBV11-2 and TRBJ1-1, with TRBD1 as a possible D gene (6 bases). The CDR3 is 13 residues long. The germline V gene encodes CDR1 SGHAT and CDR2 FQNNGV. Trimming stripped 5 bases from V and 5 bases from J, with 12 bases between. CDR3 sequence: CASSPTGQTEAFF. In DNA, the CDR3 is TGTGCCAGCAGCCCCACCGGACAGACTGAAGCTTTCTTT. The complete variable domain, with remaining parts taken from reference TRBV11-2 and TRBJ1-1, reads EAGVAQSPRYKIIEKRQSVAFWCNPISGHATLYWYQQILGQGPKLLIQFQNNGVVDDSQLPKDRFSAERLKGVDSTLKIQPAKLEDSAVYLCASSPTGQTEAFFGQGTRLTVV.

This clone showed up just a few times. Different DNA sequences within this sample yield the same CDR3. The CDR3 nucleotides are TGTGCCAGCAGCTTTGGAGGGGAAGATACGCAGTATTTT. Protein sequence: CASSFGGEDTQYF. The rearrangement joins TRBV11-2 to TRBJ2-3; perhaps TRBD2 as D (6 bases). The germline CDR1 and CDR2 sequences are SGHAT and FQNNGV. Trimming pared 3 bases from V and 5 bases from J, leaving 9 bases between. The CDR3 is made up of 13 amino acids. Variable domain in full (rest from reference TRBV11-2 and TRBJ2-3): EAGVAQSPRYKIIEKRQSVAFWCNPISGHATLYWYQQILGQGPKLLIQFQNNGVVDDSQLPKDRFSAERLKGVDSTLKIQPAKLEDSAVYLCASSFGGEDTQYFGPGTRLTVL.

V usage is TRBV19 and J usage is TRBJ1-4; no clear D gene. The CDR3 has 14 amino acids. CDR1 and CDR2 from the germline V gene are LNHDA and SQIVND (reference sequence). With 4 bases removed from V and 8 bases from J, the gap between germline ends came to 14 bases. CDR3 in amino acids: CASSKHYRREKLFF. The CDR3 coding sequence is TGTGCCAGTAGTAAGCATTATAGGAGGGAAAAACTGTTTTTT.

This CDR3 reads CASSLDSRAFF. As DNA, the CDR3 is TGTGCCAGCAGTTTAGACAGCAGAGCTTTCTTT. The J gene is TRBJ1-1, the V gene TRBV12-3 or TRBV12-4; no definite D call. Trimming stripped 1 base from V and 10 bases from J, with 7 bases between. This CDR3 is built from 11 residues.

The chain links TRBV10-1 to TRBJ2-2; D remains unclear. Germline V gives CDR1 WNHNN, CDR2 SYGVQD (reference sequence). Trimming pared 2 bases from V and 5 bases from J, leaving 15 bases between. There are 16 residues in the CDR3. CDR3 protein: CASSEGPPYGTGELFF. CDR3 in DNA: TGCGCCAGCAGTGAGGGCCCCCCGTACGGGACCGGGGAGCTGTTTTTT.

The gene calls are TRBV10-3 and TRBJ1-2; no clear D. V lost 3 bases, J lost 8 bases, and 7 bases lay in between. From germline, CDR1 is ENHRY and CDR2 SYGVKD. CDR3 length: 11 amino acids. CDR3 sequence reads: CAISDPLGYTF. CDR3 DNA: TGTGCCATCAGTGACCCTCTGGGCTACACCTTC.

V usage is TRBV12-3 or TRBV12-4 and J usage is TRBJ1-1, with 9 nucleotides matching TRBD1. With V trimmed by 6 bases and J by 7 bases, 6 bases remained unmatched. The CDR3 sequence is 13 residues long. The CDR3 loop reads CASRPTGGVEAFF. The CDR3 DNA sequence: TGTGCCAGCAGGCCAACAGGGGGCGTTGAAGCTTTCTTT.

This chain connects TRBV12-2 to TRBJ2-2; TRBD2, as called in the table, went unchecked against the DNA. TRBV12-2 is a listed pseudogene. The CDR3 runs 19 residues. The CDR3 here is CASRLRAGVGERDTGELFF. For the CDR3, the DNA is TGTGCAAGTCGCTTAAGGGCGGGGGTCGGGGAAAGGGACACCGGGGAGCTGTTTTTT.